This TCR beta chain was identified in a study of blood T cell repertoires in COVID-19. About the research overall: T cells, B-cell-depleted T cells, or PBMCs supplied cDNA or gDNA.

Germline values: CDR1 SGDLS, CDR2 YYNGEE. The CDR3 is 12 residues long. V was clipped by 6 bases and J by 5 bases, with 10 bases between them. Per the study methods: Reference gene primer amplification yielded estimated nucleated cell counts. Some clones are missing from TCRdb's copy, which holds only in-frame ones; the method was immunoSEQ multiplex PCR. V and J calls and clone size are given by that table; D and trimming were obtained from the DNA. The sample has around 25,000 clones; 90% are singletons. This chain joins TRBV9 and TRBJ2-3; D unresolved. Sample: peripheral blood. The receptor was derived from a man in his 70s with acute or convalescent COVID-19. The CDR3: CASNPIRDTQYF. CDR3 nucleotides: TGTGCCAGCAACCCTATTCGAGATACGCAGTATTTT.